These 5 T cell receptor beta chains came from one sample sequenced in a study of cytomegalovirus exposure and HLA in healthy donors. PCR amplification relied on 60 Vbeta primers (plus 13 Jbeta primers). Only in-frame clones appear in the TCRdb table, and some are missing; sequencing was by immunoSEQ multiplex PCR. The sample gives around 210,000 clones, roughly 77% of which show up once; approximately 0.4% is in the top ten. Material for sequencing was PBMCs. These receptors were taken from a male donor in good health and CMV-seropositive.

CDR3 nucleotide sequence: TGCGCCAGCAGCTCAGGACAGGGGGGGAACTATGGCTACACCTTC. Its translation is CASSSGQGGNYGYTF. V and J are TRBV5-1 and TRBJ1-2, with 10 bases that match TRBD1. In germline, CDR1 is SGHRS, CDR2 YFSETQ. The CDR3 is 15 residues long. The trim removed 3 bases at V and 2 bases at J, leaving 4 bases unmatched. Variable domain in full (rest from reference TRBV5-1 and TRBJ1-2): KAGVTQTPRYLIKTRGQQVTLSCSPISGHRSVSWYQQTPGQGLQFLFEYFSETQRNKGNFPGRFSGRQFSNSRSEMNVSTLELGDSALYLCASSSGQGGNYGYTFGSGTRLTVV.

CDR3 sequence: CSAPENYGYTF. The CDR3 DNA reads TGCAGTGCCCCGGAGAACTATGGCTACACCTTC. This chain connects TRBV20-1 to TRBJ1-2; D remains ambiguous. The CDR3 loop spans 11 amino acids. Trimming took 6 bases from V and 2 from J, leaving 7 bases between them. Germline V lookup: CDR1 DFQATT, CDR2 SNEGSKA (reference sequence).

The chain is built from TRBV5-8 and TRBJ2-1; 7 bases are shared with TRBD1. The CDR3 is made up of 16 amino acids. V was pared by 3 bases and J by 7 bases, with 13 bases of the junction left unmatched. Germline assignment: CDR1 SGHTS and CDR2 YDEGEE. The CDR3 bases are TGTGCCAGCAGCTCTGGAGTGGGACAGACGCGGAATGAGCAGTTCTTC. Translated, it gives CASSSGVGQTRNEQFF.

Only a few counts were recorded for this clone. V is TRBV19 and J is TRBJ1-5, with D maybe TRBD1 (6 bases). The germline V gene has CDR1 LNHDA and CDR2 SQIVND (reference sequence). The CDR3 sequence is 15 residues long. V was trimmed by 3 bases and J by 7 bases, leaving 16 bases between them. The CDR3 loop reads CASSIELGARQPQHF. The CDR3 nucleotides read TGTGCCAGTAGTATCGAGTTGGGGGCTCGGCAGCCCCAGCATTTT.

The chain links TRBV4-3 to TRBJ1-5; 9 nucleotides align to TRBD1. Germline V lookup: CDR1 LGHNA, CDR2 YSLEER. Trimming took 1 base from V and 3 from J; bases not matched to a gene: 4. The CDR3 consists of 16 residues. As DNA, the CDR3 is TGCGCCAGCAGCCAAGGGACAGGGGCAATCAATCAGCCCCAGCATTTT. Residues: CASSQGTGAINQPQHF.